These 18 T cell receptor beta chains originate from one sample sequenced in a study of Graves' ophthalmopathy and Graves' hyperthyroidism. Amplification from RNA transcripts yielded the TCR beta CDR3 regions. Following a first-round RT-PCR that used HTBI primers, a second-round multiplex PCR was carried out. MiXCR was run by TCRdb on the multiplex PCR reads, yielding one entry per CDR3 protein. The sample lists some 750,000 distinct CDR3 sequences, approximately 40% occurring once. Sequencing was done on a sample of peripheral blood. These receptors came from an adult man with Graves' ophthalmopathy.

The chain couples TRBV20-1 to TRBJ2-7; TRBD2 matches at 10 bases. The junction had 6 bases not matched to a gene; V was cut back by 1 base and J by 0 bases. The CDR3 extends over 16 amino acids. Germline V CDR1 and CDR2: DFQATT, SNEGSKA (reference sequence). Here the CDR3 reads CSARGLAGDLSYEQYF. The CDR3 DNA is TGCAGTGCTAGAGGTCTAGCGGGGGACCTCTCCTACGAGCAGTACTTC.

This clonotype was recorded a few times. The CDR3 loop is CSAEGTEDQPQHF. The CDR3 DNA reads TGCAGTGCTGAAGGGACGGAAGATCAGCCCCAGCATTTT. This rearrangement joins TRBV20-1 to TRBJ1-5; D possibly corresponds to TRBD1 (5 bases). Germline CDR1 is DFQATT and CDR2 is SNEGSKA (reference sequence). Trimming stripped 5 bases from V and 5 bases from J, with 13 bases between. The CDR3 is made up of 13 amino acids.

This clonotype was observed a handful of times. The V and J genes are TRBV7-6 and TRBJ2-3; the D is unclear. This CDR3 contains 15 residues. V lost 5 bases, J lost 2 bases, and 14 bases lay in between. Looked up from germline, CDR1 is SGHVS and CDR2 is FNYEAQ. The CDR3 here is CASSALGLPTDTQYF. CDR3 in DNA: TGTGCCAGCAGCGCGCTCGGGCTCCCCACAGATACGCAGTATTTT.

This clonotype has at least ten counts. The chain couples TRBV7-9 to TRBJ1-6; maybe TRBD1 (6 bases). Between the trimmed V and J ends, which lost 0 bases and 7 bases, there was a span of 13 bases. Per germline, CDR1 SEHNR and CDR2 FQNEAQ (reference sequence). CDR3 length equals 16 residues. The CDR3 coding sequence is TGTGCCAGCAGCTTAGCTTATGGGGGCTGGAATTCACCCCTCCACTTT. It encodes CASSLAYGGWNSPLHF. The entire variable domain, with the rest obtained from reference TRBV7-9 and TRBJ1-6, is as follows: DTGVSQNPRHKITKRGQNVTFRCDPISEHNRLYWYRQTLGQGPEFLTYFQNEAQLEKSRLLSDRFSAERPKGSFSTLEIQRTEQGDSAMYLCASSLAYGGWNSPLHFGNGTRLTVT.

This clonotype was seen ten or more times. V is TRBV7-9 and J is TRBJ2-2; no firm D call. The CDR3 has 13 residues. The ends were cut back, 2 bases at V and 4 bases at J, with 5 bases in the middle. Germline CDR1 and CDR2: SEHNR and FQNEAQ (reference sequence). CDR3 in amino acids: CASSLTSTGELFF. The CDR3 DNA sequence: TGTGCCAGCAGCTTAACCTCCACCGGGGAGCTGTTTTTT.

This clonotype showed up just a few times. The chain recombines TRBV4-1 with TRBJ1-2, with D perhaps TRBD1 (6 bases). Deletions cut 0 bases from V and 3 bases from J, with 11 bases between. The CDR3 runs 15 residues. Per the germline V gene, CDR1 is MGHRA and CDR2 is YSYEKL. In DNA, the CDR3 is TGCGCCAGCAGCCAAGAGGGGGCGCAGGACTATGGCTACACCTTC. This encodes CASSQEGAQDYGYTF.

This clonotype was recorded at least ten times. This chain connects TRBV19 to TRBJ1-1; D is uncertain. Deletions cut 7 bases from V and 1 base from J, with 7 bases between. The CDR3 spans 12 residues. CDR1 and CDR2 (germline): LNHDA, SQIVND (reference sequence). In DNA form, the CDR3 reads TGTGCCAGTACTTTGGGGAACACTGAAGCTTTCTTT. Its protein is CASTLGNTEAFF.

This clonotype was detected ten times or more. The chain joins TRBV7-9 to TRBJ1-1; weak D call: TRBD1 (6 bases). There are 15 residues in the CDR3. V was cut by 1 base and J by 0 bases, with 9 bases left in between. Germline CDR1 is SEHNR and CDR2 is FQNEAQ (reference sequence). CDR3 nucleotide sequence: TGTGCCAGCAGCTTAGTCGGGGACATGAACACTGAAGCTTTCTTT. It codes for CASSLVGDMNTEAFF. Full variable domain (outside the CDR3, taken from reference TRBV7-9 and TRBJ1-1): DTGVSQNPRHKITKRGQNVTFRCDPISEHNRLYWYRQTLGQGPEFLTYFQNEAQLEKSRLLSDRFSAERPKGSFSTLEIQRTEQGDSAMYLCASSLVGDMNTEAFFGQGTRLTVV.

On this clonotype itself: Being one base from a much bigger clone, this may be a read error. The chain couples TRBV7-3 to TRBJ2-2; 13 bases match TRBD2. CDR3 size: 17 residues. CDR1 SGHTA and CDR2 FQGTGA come from the germline V gene. The CDR3 reads CARSLTSGRANTGELFF. The CDR3 region has the DNA TGTGCCCGCAGCTTAACTAGCGGGAGGGCGAACACCGGGGAGCTGTTTTTT.

The chain carries TRBV10-3 and TRBJ2-5; TRBD1 is a possible D gene (6 bases). This CDR3 is 14 amino acids long. CDR1 ENHRY and CDR2 SYGVKD come from the germline V gene. Trimming took off 2 bases at V and 9 bases at J, with 16 bases between the two ends. The DNA of the CDR3 is TGTGCCATCAGTGAGCGGCCAGGGGATCAGCCCCAGTACTTC. Its protein is CAISERPGDQPQYF.

This clonotype was observed a single time. This may stem from a read error, because a much larger clone lies one nucleotide away. This sequence joins TRBV11-2 and TRBJ1-6, with D unclear. This CDR3 comprises 15 residues. Germline CDR1 and CDR2: SGHAT and FQNNGV. V was shortened by 2 bases and J by 10 bases, with 15 bases between the two germline ends. DNA of the CDR3: TGTGCCAGCAGCTTAAATAGTATAGTTGCCTCACCCCTCCACTTT. It encodes CASSLNSIVASPLHF.

This chain links TRBV19 with TRBJ1-5; D call uncertain. Germline loops: CDR1 LNHDA, CDR2 SQIVND (reference sequence). V dropped 3 bases and J dropped 6 bases, with 6 bases sitting between them. The CDR3 covers 12 residues. The CDR3 loop is CASSMVGQPQHF. The CDR3 nucleotides are TGTGCCAGTAGTATGGTTGGTCAGCCCCAGCATTTT.

This clonotype has only a few counts. CDR3 nucleotides: TGCAGTGCTAGAAAGGGGGCGAGGAGCAATCAGCCCCAGCATTTT. This gives the protein CSARKGARSNQPQHF. The chain uses TRBV20-1 and TRBJ1-5, with 7 bases lining up with TRBD1. The CDR3 runs to 15 residues. Trimming took 2 bases from V and 1 from J; bases not matched to a gene: 5. The germline V gene has CDR1 DFQATT and CDR2 SNEGSKA (reference sequence).

The chain joins TRBV7-9 to TRBJ2-2; either TRBD1 or TRBD2 may fit D (6 bases each). V was pared by 6 bases and J by 2 bases, with 19 bases between. Germline CDR1 SEHNR, CDR2 FQNEAQ (reference sequence). The CDR3 loop spans 17 amino acids. The CDR3 sequence: CASSYSSGGGNTGELFF. The DNA for the CDR3 is TGTGCCAGCAGTTACTCCTCCGGAGGGGGTAACACCGGGGAGCTGTTTTTT.

This clonotype was seen more than once but under ten times. The rearrangement links TRBV11-2 to TRBJ2-7; TRBD2 matches at 8 bases. This CDR3 has 14 amino acids. Germline CDR1 is SGHAT and CDR2 is FQNNGV. V lost 5 bases, J lost 3 bases, and 6 bases stayed unmatched. The CDR3 sequence is CASSQPSGSYEQYF. The CDR3, as DNA: TGTGCCAGCAGCCAGCCAAGCGGGAGCTACGAGCAGTACTTC.

This clonotype was counted a few times. This chain uses TRBV20-1 with TRBJ1-1; tentatively, D is TRBD1 (5 bases). The CDR3 consists of 11 residues. Per the germline V gene, CDR1 is DFQATT and CDR2 is SNEGSKA (reference sequence). The CDR3, as DNA: TGCGAATTCGGGGGTTTCACTGAAGCTTTCTTT. Translation gives CEFGGFTEAFF.

Of note for this clonotype: At one boundary the junction diverges from the germline segment, which might be a read error. The CDR3 loop reads CASGQGGTGEETQYF. CDR3 sequence (DNA): TGTGCCAGCGGCCAAGGAGGGACAGGGGAAGAGACCCAGTACTTC. This chain connects TRBV4-2 to TRBJ2-5; 10 nucleotides align to TRBD1. This CDR3 has 15 amino acids. Germline CDR1 reads LGHNA; CDR2 reads YNFKEQ.

V and J are TRBV5-1 and TRBJ1-4, with 10 nucleotides matching TRBD1. CDR1 SGHRS and CDR2 YFSETQ come from the germline V gene. The CDR3 spans 15 residues. The trim removed 4 bases at V and 7 bases at J, leaving 7 bases unmatched. Here the CDR3 reads CASSPTGGLREKLFF. CDR3 in DNA: TGCGCCAGCAGCCCGACAGGGGGCTTGCGTGAAAAACTGTTTTTT.